This T cell receptor (beta chain) stems from a study of T cell responses to AZD1222 COVID-19 vaccine (dated by TCRdb to the early 2020s). Background on the whole study: AZD1222 recipients given second doses at about 4 weeks or at about 12 weeks were pooled, since spike-specific TCR depth and breadth were not found to differ between the two schedules. A total of approximately 230 trial participants underwent TCR sequencing, of whom around 200 received two doses of AZD1222 and about 26 received two doses of the MenACWY control vaccine. Trial participants were enrolled by age into subgroups of 18-55, 56-69 and 70-plus years, and around 140, 26 and 57 TCR-sequenced participants, respectively, were included in these subgroups.

The sample's time point label, decoded: baseline before first vaccination. Vaccinee samples were obtained from the UK trials COV001 and COV002, which included a single-blind randomized controlled phase 2/3 trial of AZD1222 (ChAdOx1 nCoV-19) in healthy adults. Trial participant PBMC samples were collected at day 0 and day 28 after the second dose for TCRbeta chain sequencing. About this clone: The target of this receptor is not known. Base qualities are not at hand, and no much larger clone is one base apart.

On the study overall, not on this receptor specifically: A significant rise in spike-specific TCR breadth and depth was observed after two AZD1222 doses relative to day 0 and relative to MenACWY recipients. Epitopes outside the regions mutated in the B.1.351 and B.1.1.7 variants were reportedly recognized by nearly half of the unique spike-specific TCRs. Because no samples from the day 14 peak response were available, repertoires could be characterized only after the peak T cell response. The vaccine-associated CD4 TCRs covered the entire spike protein, and the dominant responses fell in regions 160-218 and 743-854. Participants were mostly white British, with more females than males. The authors suggested clonal diversity may have been underestimated. Conclusions about previously exposed vaccinees are limited because only a handful of AZD1222 recipients were SARS-CoV-2 seropositive at baseline. In the small 56-69-year group, the increase in depth fell short of significance, most likely because of low power.

The CDR3 regions of human TCRbeta chains were analyzed by immunosequencing. Concerning the study's data processing: Repertoire TCRs were matched against a reference library of SARS-CoV-2-specific TCRs generated with the MIRA antigen-specificity platform. Breadth meant the fraction of unique TCRs that were SARS-CoV-2-associated, whereas depth meant the fraction of total T cells that were SARS-CoV-2-associated. Using the MIRA data, every spike-specific TCR was mapped to the spike region that the TCR reacted to and assigned to either a CD4 or a CD8 class. Log10-transformed breadth and depth values were compared by one-way ANOVA with Sidak's multiple comparisons tests. This is the immuneACCESS table as TCRdb keeps it, with only in-frame sequences that have V and J called. A part of the clones is gone; compared with another copy, unresolved V genes explain less than half, and the rest is unexplained. That table is the source of V, J and clone size, and D and trimming were worked out from the DNA. This sample has some 120,000 clones in its table, and about 90% of those were observed once. The ten largest clonotypes hold 8.5% to 10% of the sample.

CDR1 and CDR2 were assigned from the germline V gene as MNHEY and SVGAGI. Between the V and J ends, shortened by 2 bases and 4 bases respectively, the junction contains 15 bases. Spanning cysteine to phenylalanine, the CDR3 consists of 16 amino acids. Left in the record is the CDR3 DNA by itself, 48 bases read in frame from the first base. Rearrangement joined TRBV6-5 to TRBJ1-5, with the D gene call left open. The material was peripheral blood, obtained on day 0 of AZD1222 vaccination. The origin of this receptor is an adult in good health. CDR3 protein: CASSYHTLLLNQPQHF. The nucleotide sequence reads as follows: TGTGCCAGCAGTTACCATACCCTACTGCTGAATCAGCCCCAGCATTTT.